This T cell receptor (beta chain) was obtained from a study of OX40 agonist ivuxolimab in advanced cancers. Study-wide background: While on treatment, patients had intravenous ivuxolimab at 0.01 to 10 mg/kg every 2 weeks. A male proportion of 82.7% was recorded, with mean age approximately 60 years and range 23 to 79. Overall study findings and caveats: Blood T cells, both CD4+ and CD8+, expanded clonally by week 6 at 0.1 to 3.0 mg/kg.

Measured with immunoSEQ multiplex PCR; TCRdb has only the in-frame clones, and not every one. The profile shows tens of thousands of clones, 84% of them singletons. A remark on this clone: Its antigen is currently unknown.

The sequence was obtained from an adult with an advanced solid tumor such as melanoma, head and neck, liver or kidney cancer. The starting material was CD4+ or CD8+ T cells sorted from blood, obtained in a trial of the OX40 agonist ivuxolimab.

CDR3 sequence reads: CASSQESRGQETQYF. DNA for the CDR3: TGCGCCAGCAGCCAAGAGAGTCGGGGGCAAGAGACCCAGTACTTC. This sequence joins TRBV4-1 and TRBJ2-5; D is perhaps TRBD2 (6 bases). The V and J ends lost 0 bases and 2 bases respectively, with 10 bases between them. CDR3 length: 15 amino acids. CDR1 and CDR2 (germline): MGHRA, YSYEKL.